The rows below give T cell receptor beta chains drawn from one sample of a study of metastatic and nonmetastatic thyroid tumors. TCRdb re-called clones via MiXCR from the PCR reads. This sample yields roughly 59,000 clones, of which roughly 15% are seen a single time; over 8.5% belongs to the top ten. What was sequenced was blood. These receptors originate from a male donor with papillary thyroid cancer or a benign thyroid nodule (not recorded which). Some clones in this sample may be carry-over from other donors' samples. Both conserved end residues are part of each CDR3. The D gene is left open where the match is weak. Expanded clones are given a class, and other clones once, few, many or no size at all.

cdr3_aa	cdr3_nt	clone_size	j_call	d_call	v_call
CASIGQLNNEQFF	TGTGCCAGCATTGGGCAATTGAACAATGAGCAGTTCTTC	few	TRBJ2-1	.	TRBV28
CSASGRQGTNEKLFF	TGCAGTGCTAGTGGCCGACAGGGAACTAATGAAAAACTGTTTTTT	many	TRBJ1-4	TRBD1	TRBV20-1
CASSQGQGAETEAFF	TGCGCCAGCAGCCAGGGACAGGGGGCGGAAACTGAAGCTTTCTTT	many	TRBJ1-1	TRBD1	TRBV4-3
CASSEAGMNTEAFF	TGTGCCAGCAGTGAAGCTGGTATGAACACTGAAGCTTTCTTT	.	TRBJ1-1	.	TRBV2
CAITADSLSYGYTF	TGTGCCATCACCGCTGACAGTTTATCCTATGGCTACACCTTC	many	TRBJ1-2	.	TRBV10-3
CASSLAGLLTDTQYF	TGCGCCAGCAGCTTGGCGGGGCTACTCACAGATACGCAGTATTTT	many	TRBJ2-3	.	TRBV5-1
CASSPSAGVTGANVLTF	TGTGCCAGCAGCCCCTCGGCAGGGGTAACTGGGGCCAACGTCCTGACTTTC	many	TRBJ2-6	.	TRBV9
CASSFDSRSNSPLHF	TGTGCCAGCAGCTTCGATAGCCGGTCTAATTCACCCCTCCACTTT	many	TRBJ1-6	.	TRBV7-6
CSARDPGLAGGISYNEQFF	TGCAGTGCTAGAGATCCGGGACTAGCGGGGGGGATCTCCTACAATGAGCAGTTCTTC	once	TRBJ2-1	TRBD2	TRBV20-1
CAWSSTPNRGEYGYTF	TGTGCCTGGAGTTCTACCCCAAACAGGGGTGAATATGGCTACACCTTC	many	TRBJ1-2	TRBD1	TRBV30
CASRIGYSQPQHF	TGTGCCAGCAGGATTGGGTACAGCCAGCCCCAGCATTTT	.	TRBJ1-5	.	TRBV6-1
CAWRRNRGPGNTIYF	TGTGCCTGGAGAAGGAACAGGGGGCCTGGAAACACCATATATTTT	many	TRBJ1-3	TRBD1	TRBV30
CASSGTSGRIHEQFF	TGTGCCAGCAGTGGGACTAGCGGGAGAATCCATGAGCAGTTCTTC	many	TRBJ2-1	TRBD2	TRBV2
CASSLAPAYEQYF	TGTGCCAGCAGCTTGGCCCCAGCGTACGAGCAGTACTTC	many	TRBJ2-7	.	TRBV5-6
CASSEALGTLLGTYGYTF	TGTGCCAGCAGTGAAGCGCTTGGGACCCTCCTTGGGACCTATGGCTACACCTTC	many	TRBJ1-2	.	TRBV6-1
CSARRPLALAGVGDTQYF	TGCAGTGCTAGGCGTCCCCTCGCCTTAGCGGGAGTGGGAGATACGCAATATTTT	.	TRBJ2-3	TRBD2	TRBV20-1
CASSQVRSEQYF	TGTGCCAGCAGCCAAGTCCGTTCCGAGCAGTACTTC	once	TRBJ2-7	.	TRBV3-1
CSARRLLPGGFREYEQYF	TGCAGTGCTAGGAGACTCTTACCTGGGGGGTTTCGGGAATACGAGCAGTACTTC	many	TRBJ2-7	.	TRBV20-1
CSARDPRQGQETQYF	TGCAGCGCTAGAGATCCACGGCAGGGCCAAGAGACCCAGTACTTC	.	TRBJ2-5	.	TRBV20-1
CASSFQMTGDATEAFF	TGTGCCAGCAGCTTCCAAATGACAGGGGATGCCACTGAAGCTTTCTTT	many	TRBJ1-1	TRBD1	TRBV5-6
CASSPGLAGGYEQYF	TGTGCCAGCAGTCCCGGACTAGCGGGGGGTTACGAGCAGTACTTC	many	TRBJ2-7	TRBD2	TRBV28
CASSEAAEYEQYF	TGTGCCAGCAGTGAAGCGGCGGAGTACGAGCAGTACTTC	.	TRBJ2-7	.	TRBV6-1
CASKGGGRETQYF	TGTGCCAGCAAGGGTGGCGGTAGGGAGACCCAGTACTTC	many	TRBJ2-5	.	TRBV7-9
CASSQWGQATDTQYF	TGTGCCAGCAGCCAGTGGGGACAGGCCACAGATACGCAGTATTTT	many	TRBJ2-3	TRBD1	TRBV12-3/TRBV12-4
CASSSGQGGTYEQYF	TGTGCCAGCAGTAGCGGACAGGGAGGTACCTACGAGCAGTACTTC	few	TRBJ2-7	TRBD1	TRBV6-1
CSFQCAPF	TGCAGTTTCCAGTGTGCCCCATTT	.	TRBJ1-1	.	TRBV20-1
CASSLGFWASVVYSETQYF	TGTGCCAGCAGCTTAGGATTCTGGGCTAGCGTGGTCTACTCGGAGACCCAGTACTTC	.	TRBJ2-5	.	TRBV11-2
CASSLASRSIKLFF	TGTGCCAGCAGTTTAGCGAGTAGGTCGATAAAACTGTTTTTT	.	TRBJ1-4	.	TRBV12-3/TRBV12-4
CASTGQGAREQYF	TGCGCCAGCACGGGACAGGGAGCACGCGAGCAGTACTTC	many	TRBJ2-7	TRBD1	TRBV10-2
CAWSVSRAGELFF	TGTGCCTGGAGTGTAAGCAGGGCCGGGGAGCTGTTTTTT	many	TRBJ2-2	.	TRBV30